The 9 T cell receptor beta chains given below trace back to one sample, sequenced in a study of CD8 T cells in ankylosing spondylitis listed by TCRdb under 2017. General conclusions and limits of the study: A TCR beta motif made up of several highly homologous amino acid variants appeared to be characteristic of blood from ankylosing spondylitis patients.

The library was made by 5' RACE. The reads were generated on an Illumina HiSeq 2500. TCRdb trimmed public reads at Q25 via fastp, called clones via MiXCR and kept in-frame beta chains. Here each entry gathers all rows of one CDR3 protein and keeps the most common genes and DNA. The sample table shows around 490,000 distinct CDR3 sequences, and roughly 5% are seen once. The ten most abundant clones make up approximately 4% of the sample. These receptors' targets are unknown. The material sequenced was blood, either unsorted or a sorted T cell fraction (not recorded which). These receptor sequences come from a male donor with ankylosing spondylitis.

This clonotype appeared many times. J is TRBJ1-6 and V is TRBV7-4, with no clear D. This CDR3 spans 17 amino acids. V was clipped by 5 bases and J by 0 bases, with 14 bases between them. Germline V gene data show CDR1 as SGHVT and CDR2 as SQSDAQ. The CDR3 nucleotides are TGTGCCAGCAGCCCGTGTCACAGAAGCTCCTATAATTCACCCCTCCACTTT. Its protein product is CASSPCHRSSYNSPLHF.

This clonotype was seen a handful of times. CDR3 region: CASGSQGSNEKLFF. The CDR3 nucleotides are TGTGCCAGCGGATCACAGGGGTCTAATGAAAAACTGTTTTTT. The genes are TRBV7-2 and TRBJ1-4, with 7 bases matching TRBD1. The CDR3 consists of 14 residues. Germline trimming cut 8 bases from V and 3 bases from J; bases unmatched to any gene: 6. Germline lookup yields CDR1 SGHTA and CDR2 FQGNSA.

This clonotype was seen ten or more times. CDR3 sequence reads: CASSQAGGPSIEQYF. The CDR3 DNA is TGTGCCAGCAGCCAAGCCGGCGGGCCCTCGATAGAGCAGTACTTC. V gene TRBV7-8 combines with J gene TRBJ2-7; D is possibly TRBD2 (5 bases). The CDR3 runs 15 residues. Germline CDR1 reads SGHVS; CDR2 reads FQNEAQ. V dropped 5 bases and J dropped 7 bases, with 21 bases sitting between them.

This clonotype was detected many times. This chain joins TRBV6-1 and TRBJ1-2; D might be TRBD1 (5 bases). Germline values: CDR1 MNHNS, CDR2 SASEGT. This CDR3 region has 14 residues. Trimming shortened V by 5 bases and J by 4 bases, and 14 bases separated the two germline ends. CDR3 nucleotides: TGTGCCAGCAGTACCCCCCGGACACTCTATGGCTACACCTTC. Amino acids: CASSTPRTLYGYTF.

The sample holds many counts of this clonotype. V is TRBV7-9 and J is TRBJ2-5; 8 bases are a match to TRBD1. The CDR3 spans 15 residues. With V trimmed by 5 bases and J by 2 bases, 7 bases remained unmatched. Germline assignment: CDR1 SEHNR and CDR2 FQNEAQ (reference sequence). This CDR3 reads CASSRTGSPQETQYF. The DNA for the CDR3 is TGTGCCAGCAGCCGGACAGGGTCCCCACAAGAGACCCAGTACTTC.

This clonotype was seen at least ten times. The chain employs TRBV20-1 and TRBJ1-1; no clear D. The CDR3 extends over 11 amino acids. V was pared by 3 bases and J by 4 bases, with 6 bases between. CDR1 and CDR2 (germline): DFQATT, SNEGSKA (reference sequence). CDR3 bases: TGCAGTGCTAGGGTCGCCACTGAAGCTTTCTTT. This sequence encodes CSARVATEAFF.

This clonotype was seen repeatedly, ten times or more. The chain uses TRBV28 and TRBJ1-2; D unclear. The V and J ends lost 3 bases and 4 bases respectively, with 12 bases between them. The length of the CDR3 is 14 residues. Germline V CDR1 and CDR2: MDHEN, SYDVKM. The CDR3 region is CASSLGGPPYGYTF. CDR3 bases: TGTGCCAGCAGTTTGGGCGGACCTCCCTATGGCTACACCTTC.

This clonotype was recorded many times. For the CDR3, the DNA is TGTGCCAGCAGCTCACAGTACCCAGCAACTAATGAAAAACTGTTTTTT. It translates to CASSSQYPATNEKLFF. The chain uses TRBV7-9 and TRBJ1-4; no firm D call. Per the germline V gene, CDR1 is SEHNR and CDR2 is FQNEAQ (reference sequence). The ends were cut back, 4 bases at V and 0 bases at J, with 12 bases in the middle. This CDR3 has 16 amino acids.

At least ten counts were recorded for this clonotype. The chain recombines TRBV6-2 or TRBV6-3 with TRBJ1-2; no clear D gene. CDR1 and CDR2 (germline): MNHEY, SVGEGT. V lost 2 bases and J lost 0, with 7 bases in between. The CDR3 spans 14 residues. This CDR3 is CASSYGRANYGYTF. CDR3 in DNA: TGTGCCAGCAGTTACGGCAGAGCTAACTATGGCTACACCTTC.